This entry describes one T cell receptor beta chain. This clone was found once. The target of this receptor is not known. Base qualities are not provided; no much larger clone lies one nucleotide away. This record comes from a study of blood T cell repertoires in COVID-19 (dated by TCRdb to 2020 to 2022). Context from the whole study: Collaborator samples came from the United States, Italy and Spain and covered acute and convalescent phases of COVID-19. The material from the prospective study consisted of cDNA or gDNA derived from T cells, B-cell-depleted T cells, or PBMCs. HLA class I and class II types, where available, came from metadata supplied by the sample provider rather than from assay-based typing. Deeply sampled blood TCRbeta repertoires from subjects exposed to, actively infected with, or recovered from COVID-19 were included in the dataset. A freely available public database, intended as a resource for researchers studying the immune response to SARS-CoV-2, is where the repertoires were released. The samples were drawn from the first 160 participants of the ongoing ImmuneRACE study and from some 1,300 subjects provided by 6 global collaborators. Sample metadata almost always included a de-identified subject ID, COVID-19 status, age in years and sex.

Whole blood was collected in K2EDTA tubes by collaborating institutions according to the institutions' own protocols. For TCRbeta analysis, collaborators shipped samples as frozen whole blood, isolated PBMCs, or DNA extracted from either of those sample types. Overall results and qualifications from the work: The quantity of clinical and demographic metadata differed by source and by participant and was supplied without curation.

The immunoSEQ Assay, a bias-controlled multiplex PCR, was used to amplify TCRbeta CDR3 regions from genomic DNA. For the original study's pipeline: The number of nucleated cells in each sample was estimated by amplification of reference gene primers within the assay. To quantify the absolute abundance of each unique TCRbeta CDR3 rearrangement, sequence reads were collapsed and filtered. Productive Simpson clonality was computed per sample as the square root of Simpson's diversity index over productive rearrangements. The table was pulled from immuneACCESS by TCRdb, which kept in-frame rearrangements only. Such tables lose some clones; where checked, under half of the loss comes from unresolved V genes, and the rest has no known cause. That table furnishes V, J and clone size, whereas the DNA furnished D and trimming. Present in this sample are about 300,000 clones, roughly 88% of which were seen just once. The top ten clones comprise roughly 1.6% of the sample.

The source is a woman in her forties or fifties with acute or convalescent COVID-19. Sequenced material: peripheral blood.

The encoded CDR3 is CASSSFGGEQYF. The nucleotide sequence reads TGTGCCAGCAGCTCGTTCGGGGGCGAGCAGTACTTC. Recombination linked TRBV11-1 to TRBJ2-7; D gene: possibly TRBD2, on 6 matching bases. The V end loses 4 bases and the J end loses 6 bases, and a stretch of 10 bases separates them. CDR1 and CDR2 are read off the germline V gene (reference sequence) as SGHAT and FQDESV. The CDR3 covers 12 residues, taking in both the cysteine and the phenylalanine. Just CDR3 DNA is preserved here, 36 bases in frame from base 1.